This T cell receptor beta chain came from a study of graft-versus-host responses after intestinal transplantation. This CDR3 has 14 residues. Germline CDR1 and CDR2: PRHDT and FYEKMQ (reference sequence). The ends were cut back, 2 bases at V and 2 bases at J, with 10 bases in the middle. There were 200,000 CFSE-labeled responder cells plated together with 200,000 irradiated, violet-dye-labeled stimulator cells. TCRdb's copy holds only in-frame clones and misses some; the assay was immunoSEQ multiplex PCR. The sample consists of tens of thousands of clones, 33% of them appearing once. General study points: The presence of high graft-versus-host to host-versus-graft clonal ratios in allografts characterized patients with graft-donor T cell macrochimerism.

The TCR sequence derives from a human patient who received an intestinal transplant. V and J are TRBV13 and TRBJ2-7; D unresolved. The specimen was alloreactive CD8+ T cells from a mixed lymphocyte reaction culture, collected before intestinal transplant. Subset in this sample: CFSE-low proliferating T cells sorted from roughly 6-day pre-transplant mixed lymphocyte reaction (GvH or HvG direction). CDR3 in DNA: TGTGCCAGCAGCTTACGGTCTGAGGCCTACGAGCAGTACTTC. Its translation: CASSLRSEAYEQYF.